The sequence of this TCR beta chain was determined in a study of T cells in Graves' hyperthyroidism and ophthalmopathy. Study results and limitations: Model output signaled ophthalmopathy a median approximately 6 months ahead of onset. Blood shared most expanded thyroid clonotypes above 0.001.

Fresh peripheral blood, less than 11 ml of it, supplied the PBMCs. This clonotype was recorded at least ten times. Its antigen is still unknown. The investigators amplified TCR beta CDR3 regions from RNA transcripts. An initial round of RT-PCR targeting the TCR CDR3 relied on the HTBI primer set. MiXCR, applied by TCRdb to the multiplex PCR reads, yields one record per CDR3 protein. The sample yields a few hundred thousand distinct CDR3 sequences, around 18% seen once. CDR1 is LNHNV and CDR2 is YYDKDF in the germline V gene (reference sequence). Trimming pared 0 bases from V and 4 bases from J, leaving 7 bases between. The length of the CDR3 is 13 residues.

This TCR was sampled from a woman in her thirties or forties with Graves' ophthalmopathy. The genes are TRBV15 and TRBJ2-7; the D is unclear. The sample taken for sequencing was blood. This CDR3 reads CATSRDAQYEQYF. CDR3 nucleotide sequence: TGTGCCACCAGCAGAGATGCGCAATACGAGCAGTACTTC.